Listed below are T cell receptor beta chains from one sample, sequenced in a study of blood T cell repertoires in COVID-19. Repertoires were generated with immunoSEQ multiplex PCR, while TCRdb's copy carries only in-frame clones and drops some. The data hold approximately 220,000 clones, with nearly 90% observed a single time. What was sequenced was PBMCs or T cells enriched from blood (not recorded which). These receptors all stem from a woman in her twenties or thirties with acute COVID-19. Both conserved end residues are part of each CDR3. A D gene is named only where the DNA matches it firmly. Size is stated for part of the rows, as once, few or many counts, or as a class when the clone is expanded.

.	TRBV4-3	TRBJ1-4	TRBD1	TGCGCCAGCAGCCCACGGGACAGGGATGAAAAACTGTTTTTT	CASSPRDRDEKLFF
.	TRBV29-1	TRBJ2-3	.	TGCAGCGAACAGGGACCCCGGACAGATACGCAGTATTTT	CSEQGPRTDTQYF
once	TRBV19	TRBJ1-5	TRBD1	TGTGCCAGTAGTATATCGGGGACAGGGATCAATCAGCCCCAGCATTTT	CASSISGTGINQPQHF
few	TRBV7-2	TRBJ2-4	.	TGTGCCAGCAGCCGTACGGGTCGACAAAACATTCAGTACTTC	CASSRTGRQNIQYF
.	TRBV29-1	TRBJ2-2	.	TGCAGCGTTCTAAGACGGGACACCGGGGAGCTGTTTTTT	CSVLRRDTGELFF
.	TRBV11-2	TRBJ1-2	TRBD1	TGTGCCAGCAGCAGCCTCGGGACAGGGGCTAGCACTAACTATGGCTACACCTTC	CASSSLGTGASTNYGYTF
.	TRBV15	TRBJ2-6	.	TGTGCCACCAGCAGTCTCCGGAGGCCTTTCTTGACTGGGGCCAACGTCCTGACTTTC	CATSSLRRPFLTGANVLTF
.	TRBV5-1	TRBJ1-1	.	TGCGCCAGCAGCTTGGGTGGGAGGGCCCACACTGAAGCTTTCTTT	CASSLGGRAHTEAFF
few	TRBV29-1	TRBJ1-2	.	TGCAGCGTTGCCCAGACAGTTAATGGCTACACCTTC	CSVAQTVNGYTF
.	TRBV7-9	TRBJ1-1	.	TGTGCCAGCCTGGCAGGGGTTTCGAACACTGAAGCTTTCTTT	CASLAGVSNTEAFF
.	TRBV3-1/TRBV3-2	TRBJ2-7	.	TGTGCCAGCAGCCCCTCGAGGGTGCTGGACTACGAGCAGTACTTC	CASSPSRVLDYEQYF
.	TRBV11-2	TRBJ1-2	.	TGTGCCAGCAGCTTAGATGGGCCAGGCGCACTCTTC	CASSLDGPGALF
.	TRBV11-3	TRBJ1-5	TRBD1	TGTGCCAGCAGCTGCCCCGGACAGGGGAGCAATCAGCCCCAGCATTTT	CASSCPGQGSNQPQHF
.	TRBV4-1	TRBJ2-2	.	TGCGCCAGCAGCCCTCCGGGGGTAGTCACCGGGGAGCTGTTTTTT	CASSPPGVVTGELFF
.	TRBV19	TRBJ1-6	.	TGTGCCAGTACATACAGGAGCTCCTATAATTCACCCCTCCACTTT	CASTYRSSYNSPLHF
.	TRBV11-2	TRBJ1-1	.	TGTGCCAGCAGCTTAGATGGAGTCGGGGAAGCTTTCTTT	CASSLDGVGEAFF
once	TRBV5-5	TRBJ2-7	TRBD2	TGTGCCAGCAGCTTAGGGCCCGCGGGGGTCTACGAGCAGTACTTC	CASSLGPAGVYEQYF
.	TRBV10-3	TRBJ1-3	.	TGTGCCATCAGTGGTGGGGACATCTCTGGAAACACCATATATTTT	CAISGGDISGNTIYF
.	TRBV7-9	TRBJ1-1	.	TGTGCCAGCAGCTCCCGGGATTTGAACACTGAAGCTTTCTTT	CASSSRDLNTEAFF
.	TRBV24-1	TRBJ1-2	.	TGTGCCACCAGTGAGTCGGGCAGGGGAAGTGGCTACACCTTC	CATSESGRGSGYTF
.	TRBV28	TRBJ2-2	TRBD2	TGTGCCAGCAGTTTGTACAGCGGGGGCCAAAACACCGGGGAGCTGTTTTTT	CASSLYSGGQNTGELFF
.	TRBV15	TRBJ2-2	TRBD2	TGTGCCACCAGCGGCCCGGGACTAGCGGGGACCGGGGAGCTGTTTTTT	CATSGPGLAGTGELFF
.	TRBV5-4	TRBJ2-1	TRBD2	TGTGCCAGCAGCTTAGGACTAGCGGGGGGCCCAACAAGACACAATGAGCAGTTCTTC	CASSLGLAGGPTRHNEQFF
.	TRBV2	TRBJ2-3	.	TGTGCCAGCAGGACTAGCACAGATACGCAGTATTTT	CASRTSTDTQYF
.	TRBV5-6	TRBJ1-5	TRBD1	TGTGCCAGCAGCCTATACGGGACAGGGGACGGTCAGCCCCAGCATTTT	CASSLYGTGDGQPQHF